This T cell receptor beta chain was obtained from a study of blood T cell repertoires in COVID-19. Study-wide background: COVID-19 samples collected from the United States, Italy and Spain covered acute and convalescent phases.

Trimming pared 6 bases from V and 3 bases from J, leaving 14 bases between. The CDR3 sequence is 15 residues long. The V gene's germline CDR1 is MNHEY and CDR2 SVGAGI. Some clones are missing from TCRdb's copy, which holds only in-frame ones; the method was immunoSEQ multiplex PCR. The repertoire holds around 170,000 clones, with roughly nine tenths as singletons. This receptor was obtained from a woman aged 65 to 85 with acute or convalescent COVID-19. The sequencing input was peripheral blood. The chain uses TRBV6-5 and TRBJ1-4; D uncertain. The CDR3 sequence is CASSSRQIANEKLFF. The CDR3 DNA reads as TGTGCCAGCAGCTCTAGGCAGATAGCTAATGAAAAACTGTTTTTT.